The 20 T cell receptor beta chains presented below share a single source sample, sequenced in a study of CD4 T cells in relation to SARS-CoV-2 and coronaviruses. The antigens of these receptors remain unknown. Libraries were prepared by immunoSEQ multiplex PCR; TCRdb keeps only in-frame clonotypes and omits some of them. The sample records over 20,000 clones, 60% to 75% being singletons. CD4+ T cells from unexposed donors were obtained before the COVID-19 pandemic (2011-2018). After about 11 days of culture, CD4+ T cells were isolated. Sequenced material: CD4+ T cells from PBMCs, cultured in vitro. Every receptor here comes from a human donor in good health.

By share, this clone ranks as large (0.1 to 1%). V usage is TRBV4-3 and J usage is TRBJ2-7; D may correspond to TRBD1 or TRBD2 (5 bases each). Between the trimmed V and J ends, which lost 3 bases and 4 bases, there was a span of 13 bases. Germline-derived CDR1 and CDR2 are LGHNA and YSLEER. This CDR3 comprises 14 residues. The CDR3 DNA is TGCGCCAGCAGCCAGGCGGGCAGGGAATACGAGCAGTACTTC. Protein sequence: CASSQAGREYEQYF.

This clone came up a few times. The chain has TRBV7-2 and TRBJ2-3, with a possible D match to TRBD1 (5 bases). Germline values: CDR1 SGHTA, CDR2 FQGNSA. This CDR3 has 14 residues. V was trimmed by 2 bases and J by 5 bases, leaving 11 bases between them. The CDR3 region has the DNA TGTGCCAGCAGCTTACGCCCCCAGGGAGATACGCAGTATTTT. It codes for CASSLRPQGDTQYF.

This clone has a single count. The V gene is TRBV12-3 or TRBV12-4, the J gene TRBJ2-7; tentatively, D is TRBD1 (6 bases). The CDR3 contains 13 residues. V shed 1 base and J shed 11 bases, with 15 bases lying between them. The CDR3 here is CASSLGDKSLKYF. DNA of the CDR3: TGTGCCAGCAGTTTAGGGGACAAAAGTTTGAAGTACTTC.

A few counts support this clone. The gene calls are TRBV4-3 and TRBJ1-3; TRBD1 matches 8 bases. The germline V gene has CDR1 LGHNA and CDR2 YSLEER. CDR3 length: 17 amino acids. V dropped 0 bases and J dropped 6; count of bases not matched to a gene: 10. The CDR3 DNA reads TGCGCCAGCAGCCAAGACGGTCCGGACAGGGTTGTAAACACCATATATTTT. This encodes CASSQDGPDRVVNTIYF.

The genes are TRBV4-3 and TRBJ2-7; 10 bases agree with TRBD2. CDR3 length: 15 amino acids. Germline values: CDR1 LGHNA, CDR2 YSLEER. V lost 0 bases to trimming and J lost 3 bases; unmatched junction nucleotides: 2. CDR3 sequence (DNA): TGCGCCAGCAGCCAAGAGGCTAGCGGGAGCTACGAGCAGTACTTC. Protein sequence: CASSQEASGSYEQYF.

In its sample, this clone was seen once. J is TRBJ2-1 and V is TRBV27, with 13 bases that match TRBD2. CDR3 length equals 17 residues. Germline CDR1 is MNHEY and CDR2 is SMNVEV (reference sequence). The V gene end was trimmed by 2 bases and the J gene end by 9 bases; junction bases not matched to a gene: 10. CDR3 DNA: TGTGCCAGCAGTTTACTACTAGCGGGGGGGCTAATACGTGAGCAGTTCTTC. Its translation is CASSLLLAGGLIREQFF.

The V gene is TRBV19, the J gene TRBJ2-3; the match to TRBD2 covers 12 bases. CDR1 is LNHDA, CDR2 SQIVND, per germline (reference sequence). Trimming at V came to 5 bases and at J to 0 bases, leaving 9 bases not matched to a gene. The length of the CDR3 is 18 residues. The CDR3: CASSGGLAGAPSTDTQYF. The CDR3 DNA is TGTGCCAGTAGTGGGGGACTAGCGGGTGCACCTAGCACAGATACGCAGTATTTT.

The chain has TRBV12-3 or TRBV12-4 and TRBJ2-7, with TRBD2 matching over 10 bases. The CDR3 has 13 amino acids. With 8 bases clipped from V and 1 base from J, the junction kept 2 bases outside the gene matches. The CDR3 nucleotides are TGTGCCAGCGAACTAGCGGGATCCTACGAGCAGTACTTC. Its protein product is CASELAGSYEQYF.

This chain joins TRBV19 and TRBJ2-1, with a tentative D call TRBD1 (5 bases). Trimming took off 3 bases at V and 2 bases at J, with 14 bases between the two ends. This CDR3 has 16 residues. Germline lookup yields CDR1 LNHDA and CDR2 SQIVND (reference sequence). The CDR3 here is CASSIPLQGPYNEQFF. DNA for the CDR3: TGTGCCAGTAGTATCCCTCTCCAGGGCCCCTACAATGAGCAGTTCTTC.

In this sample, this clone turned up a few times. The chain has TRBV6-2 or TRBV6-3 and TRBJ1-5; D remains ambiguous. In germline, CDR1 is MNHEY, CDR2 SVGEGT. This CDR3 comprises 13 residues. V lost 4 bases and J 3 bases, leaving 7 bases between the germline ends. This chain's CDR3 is CASSLGPNQPQHF. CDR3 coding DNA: TGTGCCAGCAGTTTAGGGCCCAATCAGCCCCAGCATTTT.

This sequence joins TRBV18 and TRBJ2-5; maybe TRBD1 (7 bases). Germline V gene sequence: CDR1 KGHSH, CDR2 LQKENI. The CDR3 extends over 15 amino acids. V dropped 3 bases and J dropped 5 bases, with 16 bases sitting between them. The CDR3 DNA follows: TGTGCCAGCTCACCTCTCGGAGGGGGCGGGGAGACCCAGTACTTC. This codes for CASSPLGGGGETQYF.

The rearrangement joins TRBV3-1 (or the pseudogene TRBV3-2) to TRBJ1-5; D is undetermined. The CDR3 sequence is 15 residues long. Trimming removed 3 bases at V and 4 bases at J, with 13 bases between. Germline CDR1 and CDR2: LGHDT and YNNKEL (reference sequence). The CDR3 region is CASSHNPGQNQPQHF. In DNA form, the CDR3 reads TGTGCCAGCAGCCATAACCCCGGCCAGAATCAGCCCCAGCATTTT.

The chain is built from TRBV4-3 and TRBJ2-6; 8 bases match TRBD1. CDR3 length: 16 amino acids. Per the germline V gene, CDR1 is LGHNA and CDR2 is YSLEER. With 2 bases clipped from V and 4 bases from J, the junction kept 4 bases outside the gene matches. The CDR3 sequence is CASSQPQGAGANVLTF. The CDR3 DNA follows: TGCGCCAGCAGCCAACCCCAGGGGGCAGGGGCCAACGTCCTGACTTTC.

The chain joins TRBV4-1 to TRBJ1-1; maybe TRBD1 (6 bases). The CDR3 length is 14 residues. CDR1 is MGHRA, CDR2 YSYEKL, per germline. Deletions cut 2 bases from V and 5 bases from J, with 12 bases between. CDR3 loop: CASSQSNQGTEAFF. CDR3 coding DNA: TGCGCCAGCAGCCAATCCAATCAGGGGACTGAAGCTTTCTTT.

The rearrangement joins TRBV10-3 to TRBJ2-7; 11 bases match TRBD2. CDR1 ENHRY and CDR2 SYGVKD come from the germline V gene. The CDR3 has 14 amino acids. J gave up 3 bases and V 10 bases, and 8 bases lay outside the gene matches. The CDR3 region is CATGRGTSGYEQYF. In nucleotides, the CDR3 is TGTGCCACCGGACGAGGGACTAGCGGCTACGAGCAGTACTTC.

In DNA form, the CDR3 reads TGCGCCAGCAGCCGGGATAGCGTCCTAATTGGGGCCAACGTCCTGACTTTC. This sequence encodes CASSRDSVLIGANVLTF. The chain recombines TRBV4-3 with TRBJ2-6; D is possibly TRBD2 (5 bases). The CDR3 sequence is 17 residues long. Per germline, CDR1 LGHNA and CDR2 YSLEER. V shed 4 bases and J shed 3 bases, with 16 bases lying between them.

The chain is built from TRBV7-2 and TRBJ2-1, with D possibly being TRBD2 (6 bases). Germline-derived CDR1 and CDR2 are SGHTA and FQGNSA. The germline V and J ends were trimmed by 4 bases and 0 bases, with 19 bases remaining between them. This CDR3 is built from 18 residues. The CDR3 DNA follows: TGTGCCAGCAGCTACGCCTACGGGACTCCGAGCTCCTACAATGAGCAGTTCTTC. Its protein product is CASSYAYGTPSSYNEQFF.

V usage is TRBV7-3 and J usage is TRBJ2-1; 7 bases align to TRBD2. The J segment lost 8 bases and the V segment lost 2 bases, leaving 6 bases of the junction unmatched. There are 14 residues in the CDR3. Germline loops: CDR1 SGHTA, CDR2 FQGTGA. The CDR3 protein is CASSLSGGRDEQFF. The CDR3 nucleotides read TGTGCCAGCAGCTTATCCGGGGGGAGGGATGAGCAGTTCTTC. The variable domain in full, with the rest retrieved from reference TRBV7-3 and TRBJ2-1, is GAGVSQTPSNKVTEKGKYVELRCDPISGHTALYWYRQSLGQGPEFLIYFQGTGAADDSGLPNDRFFAVRPEGSVSTLKIQRTERGDSAVYLCASSLSGGRDEQFFGPGTRLTVL.

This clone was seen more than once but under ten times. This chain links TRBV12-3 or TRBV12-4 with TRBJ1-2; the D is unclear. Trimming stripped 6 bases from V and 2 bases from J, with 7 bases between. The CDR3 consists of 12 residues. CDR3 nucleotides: TGTGCCAGCAGGGCGATAAACTATGGCTACACCTTC. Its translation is CASRAINYGYTF.

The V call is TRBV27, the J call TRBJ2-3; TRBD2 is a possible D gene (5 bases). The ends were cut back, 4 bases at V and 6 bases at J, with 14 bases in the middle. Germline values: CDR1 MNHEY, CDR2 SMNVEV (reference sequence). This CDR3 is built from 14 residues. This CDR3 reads CASSYSGILDTQYF. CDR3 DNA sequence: TGTGCCAGCAGTTACTCGGGGATACTGGATACGCAGTATTTT.